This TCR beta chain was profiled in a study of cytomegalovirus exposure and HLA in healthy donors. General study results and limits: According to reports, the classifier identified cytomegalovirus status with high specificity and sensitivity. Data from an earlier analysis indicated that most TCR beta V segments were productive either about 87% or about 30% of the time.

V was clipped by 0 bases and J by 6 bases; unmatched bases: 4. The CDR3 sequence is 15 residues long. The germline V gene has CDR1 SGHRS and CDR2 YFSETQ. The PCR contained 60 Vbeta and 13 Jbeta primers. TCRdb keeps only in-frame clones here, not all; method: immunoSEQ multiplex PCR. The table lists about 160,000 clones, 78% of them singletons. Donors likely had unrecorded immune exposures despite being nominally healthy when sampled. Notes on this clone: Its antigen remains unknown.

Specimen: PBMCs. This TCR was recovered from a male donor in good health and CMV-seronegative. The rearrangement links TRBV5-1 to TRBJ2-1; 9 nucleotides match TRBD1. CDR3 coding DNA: TGCGCCAGCAGCTTGGCCGGACAGGGGCCCAATGAGCAGTTCTTC. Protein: CASSLAGQGPNEQFF.